This T cell receptor (beta chain) was documented in a study of blood T cells in healthy people across ages (dated by TCRdb to the mid-2010s). Notes on the research overall: Template switching captured roughly one uniquely barcoded TCR beta cDNA molecule per two T cells in model experiments. For two donors (one aged 18 to 29 and one aged 80 or older), the study analyzed two additional independent replicas of 1 million unique cDNA reads from the same blood draw. The study measured age-related changes in TCR beta repertoire diversity using deep sequencing normalized with unique cDNA molecular identifiers. To avoid experimental bias, donors of different ages were spread randomly across the sequencing lanes. Donors were grouped into four age groups: young (average approximately 16 years), middle-aged (39), aged (around 62) and long-lived (around 82). Summary of the overall study and its limitations: Compared with the aged group, the long-lived group had more naive CD4+ T cells, fewer expanded clones and increased TCR diversity, suggesting age selection. As age increased, observed TCR beta diversity per million T cells dropped in a roughly linear way, and a significant reduction was already evident by age 40. Because donor CMV infection status was unknown, age-related changes in expanded clonotypes were potentially confounded. Because profiling used bulk unsorted PBMCs, naive and antigen-experienced compartments could not be compared conclusively. Observed TCR beta diversity correlated strongly with the percentage of naive T cells measured by flow cytometry. Total diversity estimates from one million sequenced T cells were considered lower bounds and underestimates.

Libraries were constructed by 5' RACE. Sequencing used an Illumina HiSeq 2500. A second PCR of roughly 7 to 11 cycles was performed with a sample-barcoded 5' primer and a J-beta primer mix. A template-switch 5' adaptor carrying 12 random nucleotides introduced a unique molecular identifier onto each TCR beta cDNA molecule. Each sample yielded at least 3 million CDR3-containing paired-end reads. All of the RNA was converted into first-strand cDNA using the Mint cDNA synthesis kit, with a TRBC-specific oligonucleotide serving as the primer. Following uracil-DNA glycosylase treatment, all cDNA underwent a first 18-cycle PCR with the universal primers M1SS and BC2_uni_R. As for how the authors treated the data: For normalization, 1 million high-quality reads were randomly selected from each sample, with every read carrying a distinct molecular identifier. Instead of being binned into consensus sequences, reads that shared molecular identifiers were thrown out. MiTCR, set to a Q25 quality threshold and the strictest error-elimination algorithm, was used for CDR3 identification, clonotype clustering and error correction. A nonparametric unseen species model using Euler transformation provided a lower-bound estimate of total TCR beta diversity. TCRdb reworked the public reads: Q25 trimming with fastp, MiXCR clone assembly, productive beta chains retained. Here each entry gathers all rows of one CDR3 protein and keeps the most common genes and DNA. The V and J calls here are based on TCRdb, not the publication. Recorded for this sample are more than 650,000 distinct CDR3 sequences; about 24% of them occurred a single time. About 20% of the sample is held by the ten biggest clonotypes.

Systemically healthy Caucasian individuals from Russia, some 38 in total and aged about 6 to 100 years, were included as donors. Roughly 9 milliliters of peripheral blood were drawn from each donor into EDTA-treated Vacutainer tubes. PBMCs were isolated by Ficoll-Paque density-gradient centrifugation, with at least 7 million obtained per sample. Total RNA was extracted from PBMCs with Trizol reagent, with at least 6 micrograms obtained per sample. For every donor, an aliquot of PBMCs went through flow cytometry to measure the percentages of naive CD45RAhigh/CD27high T cells. On this clonotype: Its cognate antigen has yet to be identified. Base-call qualities are not available, and no considerably larger clone is one nucleotide away.

Including the terminal cysteine and phenylalanine, the CDR3 comprises 15 residues. The DNA shown is the 45-base CDR3, in frame from base 1. Trimming removed 1 base from V and 4 bases from J, leaving 11 bases between the germline ends. CDR1 and CDR2 are drawn from the germline V gene: KGHSH, LQKENI. The clonotype was recovered from a man in his 70s in good health. Sequenced input: blood. This chain joins TRBV18 to TRBJ1-3; a confident D gene designation cannot be given. The sequenced DNA is TGTGCCAGCTCACCACGTCACGAACTGGGAAACACCATATATTTT. The encoded protein is CASSPRHELGNTIYF.